This is a list of T cell receptor beta chains from one sample in a study of T-cell reconstitution after alpha-beta-depleted transplantation in children. From the PCR reads, TCRdb called clonotypes with MiXCR, one entry per CDR3 protein. The table lists 440,000 or so distinct CDR3 sequences, about 45% of them singletons, with 25% to 30% in the top ten. The sequencing here drew on PBMCs, taken before TCRalphabeta/CD19-depleted stem cell transplant. The receptors stem from a girl between 2 and 10 years old with aplastic anemia, due to receive a stem cell transplant. Both conserved end residues are part of each CDR3. Each record gives: clone size, V gene, J gene, D gene, CDR3 DNA, CDR3 protein. The D gene is left open where the match is weak. The size of a clone is reported for some rows only, either as once, few or many, or as a class for expanded clones.

NA,TRBV18,TRBJ2-7,TRBD2,TGTGCCAGCTCACCAGGGGAGAGGTTCGGGACTAGCGGGAGTTTCTACGAGCAGTACTTC,CASSPGERFGTSGSFYEQYF
many,TRBV7-3,TRBJ2-3,NA,TGTGCCAGCAGCTTAACCCTGGGTACAGATACGCAGTATTTT,CASSLTLGTDTQYF
NA,TRBV10-2,TRBJ2-7,NA,TGCGCCAGCAGTTCGTCGACAGGTCTAAGGGACTACGAGCAGTACTTC,CASSSSTGLRDYEQYF
NA,TRBV7-2,TRBJ2-7,TRBD2,TGTGCCAGCAGCCGATTAGCGGGAGTGGGCGAGCAGTACTTC,CASSRLAGVGEQYF
NA,TRBV5-1,TRBJ2-1,NA,TGCGCCAGCAGCTTGCTCGGGACGGATTACAATGAGCAGTTCTTC,CASSLLGTDYNEQFF
few,TRBV29-1,TRBJ2-3,TRBD2,TGCAGCGTTGATGGTCTAGCGGGCAGCTTACGCACAGATACGCAGTATTTT,CSVDGLAGSLRTDTQYF
many,TRBV27,TRBJ2-3,NA,TGTGCCAGCAGTTCCGGGACACTCTCGGGAGATACGCAGTATTTT,CASSSGTLSGDTQYF
NA,TRBV19,TRBJ2-5,NA,TGTGCCAGTAGTATTTGGGGACCTCAAGAGACCCAGTACTTC,CASSIWGPQETQYF
NA,TRBV5-1,TRBJ1-1,NA,TGCGCCAGCAGCTTGGCCAAGGAGGGGCCCACTGAAGCTTTCTTT,CASSLAKEGPTEAFF
NA,TRBV12-3/TRBV12-4,TRBJ2-5,TRBD2,TGTGCCAGCAGTTTAGGGCTAGCGGGTTCGGGGACCCAGTACTTC,CASSLGLAGSGTQYF
NA,TRBV20-1,TRBJ2-3,NA,TGCAGTGCTAGCAGTGTGGGGGGCCGTGCAGATACGCAGTATTTT,CSASSVGGRADTQYF
NA,TRBV4-2,TRBJ2-5,NA,TGTGCCAGCAGCCAAGGTAGCATGGAGACCCAGTACTTC,CASSQGSMETQYF
NA,TRBV20-1,TRBJ2-1,NA,TGCAGTGCGCCACACACACCGGGGAGTGATGAGCAGTTCTTC,CSAPHTPGSDEQFF
few,TRBV5-1,TRBJ1-5,TRBD1,TGCGCCAGCAGCACGGGACAGAGCAATCAGCCCCAGCATTTT,CASSTGQSNQPQHF
NA,TRBV5-4,TRBJ2-7,TRBD2,TGTGCCAGCAGCTTTCTCTTGACTAGCGGGACCTACGAGCAGTACTTC,CASSFLLTSGTYEQYF
NA,TRBV11-1,TRBJ2-3,TRBD2,TGTGCCAGCAGCTTAGCCTCCCTGACTACTAGCGGGAGAGCAGATACGCAGTATTTT,CASSLASLTTSGRADTQYF
many,TRBV4-2,TRBJ1-1,TRBD1,TGTGCCAGCAGCCAAGTCGGGACAGGGGGCCTCACTGAAGCTTTCTTT,CASSQVGTGGLTEAFF
many,TRBV29-1,TRBJ2-1,TRBD1,TGCAGCGTTCGGGACAGGGGAGGCCTAAATGAGCAGTTCTTC,CSVRDRGGLNEQFF
NA,TRBV14,TRBJ2-1,TRBD2,TGTGCCAGCAGCCTCAGGGTCCGGGGGGTGAACAATGAGCAGTTCTTC,CASSLRVRGVNNEQFF
NA,TRBV27,TRBJ2-1,TRBD2,TGTGCCAGCCTGACTAGCGGGGGAAATGAGCAGTTCTTC,CASLTSGGNEQFF
NA,TRBV12-3/TRBV12-4,TRBJ1-5,NA,TGTGCCAGCAGTTTATCCTCGGGAGGCAATCAGCCCCAGCATTTT,CASSLSSGGNQPQHF
NA,TRBV10-1,TRBJ2-1,TRBD2,TGCGCCAGCAGTGAGGGACTAGCGGGAAACCACGAGCAGTTCTTC,CASSEGLAGNHEQFF
NA,TRBV5-6,TRBJ2-3,TRBD2,TGTGCCAGCAGCGCGCCGGGACTAGTAGGGACAGATACGCAGTATTTT,CASSAPGLVGTDTQYF
few,TRBV20-1,TRBJ2-7,NA,TGCAGTGCTAGAGAAAGGACTACCTACGAGCAGTACTTC,CSARERTTYEQYF
few,TRBV5-6,TRBJ2-1,NA,TGTGCCAGCAGCTTGGAGCTTAACAATGAGCAGTTCTTC,CASSLELNNEQFF
few,TRBV10-3,TRBJ2-7,TRBD1,TGTGCCATCAGTGAGTTTTCCCGGGACAGACAAAACTACGAGCAGTACTTC,CAISEFSRDRQNYEQYF
NA,TRBV30,TRBJ2-7,TRBD1,TGTGCCTGGAGCCCCGGGACAGGGGAGGACGAGCAGTACTTC,CAWSPGTGEDEQYF